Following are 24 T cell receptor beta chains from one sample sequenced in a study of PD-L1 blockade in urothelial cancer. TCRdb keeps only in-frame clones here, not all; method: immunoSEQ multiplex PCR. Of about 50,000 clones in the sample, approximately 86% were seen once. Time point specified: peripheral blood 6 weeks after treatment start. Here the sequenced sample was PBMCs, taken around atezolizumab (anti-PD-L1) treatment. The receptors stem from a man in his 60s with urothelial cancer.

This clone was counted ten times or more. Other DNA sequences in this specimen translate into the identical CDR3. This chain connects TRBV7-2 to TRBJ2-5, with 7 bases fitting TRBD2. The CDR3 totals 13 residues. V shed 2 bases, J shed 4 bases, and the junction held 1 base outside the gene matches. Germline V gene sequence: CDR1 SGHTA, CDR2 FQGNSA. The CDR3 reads CASSLTGGETQYF. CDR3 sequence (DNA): TGTGCCAGCAGCTTAACGGGGGGAGAGACCCAGTACTTC.

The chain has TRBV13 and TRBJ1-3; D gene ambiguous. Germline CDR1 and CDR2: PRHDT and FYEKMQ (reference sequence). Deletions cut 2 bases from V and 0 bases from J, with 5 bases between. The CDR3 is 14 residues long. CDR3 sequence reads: CASSLSGSGNTIYF. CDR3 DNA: TGTGCCAGCAGCTTAAGCGGCTCTGGAAACACCATATATTTT. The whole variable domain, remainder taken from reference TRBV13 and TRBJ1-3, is AAGVIQSPRHLIKEKRETATLKCYPIPRHDTVYWYQQGPGQDPQFLISFYEKMQSDKGSIPDRFSAQQFSDYHSELNMSSLELGDSALYFCASSLSGSGNTIYFGEGSWLTVV.

The CDR3 DNA sequence: TGCGCCAGCAGCGGTGGAATAGCGGGAGATACGCAGTATTTT. It specifies CASSGGIAGDTQYF. The chain has TRBV5-1 and TRBJ2-3, with 7 bases aligning to TRBD2. The CDR3 is 14 residues long. CDR1 and CDR2 (germline): SGHRS, YFSETQ. Trimming removed 4 bases from V and 5 bases from J; junction bases left unmatched: 7. The full variable domain, with the rest looked up from reference TRBV5-1 and TRBJ2-3, is KAGVTQTPRYLIKTRGQQVTLSCSPISGHRSVSWYQQTPGQGLQFLFEYFSETQRNKGNFPGRFSGRQFSNSRSEMNVSTLELGDSALYLCASSGGIAGDTQYFGPGTRLTVL.

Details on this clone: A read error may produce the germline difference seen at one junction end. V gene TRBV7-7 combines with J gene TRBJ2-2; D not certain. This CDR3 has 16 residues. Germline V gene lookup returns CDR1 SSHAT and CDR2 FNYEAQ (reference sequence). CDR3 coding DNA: TGTGCTAGCAGCTTAGTTCCAGGTACGAACACCGGGGAGCTGTTTTTT. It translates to CASSLVPGTNTGELFF.

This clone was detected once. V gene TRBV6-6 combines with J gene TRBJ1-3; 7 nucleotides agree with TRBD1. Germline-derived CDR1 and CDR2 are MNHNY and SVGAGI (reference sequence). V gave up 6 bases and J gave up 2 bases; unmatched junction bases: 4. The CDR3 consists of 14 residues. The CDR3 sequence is CASSLTGAGNTIYF. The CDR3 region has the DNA TGTGCCAGCAGCCTTACAGGGGCTGGAAACACCATATATTTT.

The CDR3 coding sequence is TGTGCCAGCAGCTTTACAGGGGAATACACAGATACGCAGTATTTT. Protein: CASSFTGEYTDTQYF. V usage is TRBV7-6 and J usage is TRBJ2-3; TRBD1 aligns across 7 bases. Germline assignment: CDR1 SGHVS and CDR2 FNYEAQ. The V and J ends lost 3 bases and 2 bases, in that order; junction bases with no gene match: 5. The CDR3 runs 15 residues.

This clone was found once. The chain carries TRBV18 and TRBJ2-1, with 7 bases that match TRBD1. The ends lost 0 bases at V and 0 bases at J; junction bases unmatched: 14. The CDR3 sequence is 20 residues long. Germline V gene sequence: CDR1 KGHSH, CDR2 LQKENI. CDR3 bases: TGTGCCAGCTCACCACCGATCGACAGGGACATACGGAGCTCCTACAATGAGCAGTTCTTC. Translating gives CASSPPIDRDIRSSYNEQFF.

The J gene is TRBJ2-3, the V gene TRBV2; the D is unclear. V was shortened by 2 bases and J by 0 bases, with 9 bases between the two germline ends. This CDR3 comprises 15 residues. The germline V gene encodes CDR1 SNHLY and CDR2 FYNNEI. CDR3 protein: CASSEQRTSTDTQYF. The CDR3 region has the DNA TGTGCCAGCAGTGAACAGCGCACTAGCACAGATACGCAGTATTTT.

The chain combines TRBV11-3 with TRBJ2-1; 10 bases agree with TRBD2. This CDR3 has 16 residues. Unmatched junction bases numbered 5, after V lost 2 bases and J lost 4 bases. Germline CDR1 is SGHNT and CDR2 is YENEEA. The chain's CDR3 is CASSLSGTSAYNEQFF. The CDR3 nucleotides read TGTGCCAGCAGCTTATCGGGGACTAGCGCTTACAATGAGCAGTTCTTC.

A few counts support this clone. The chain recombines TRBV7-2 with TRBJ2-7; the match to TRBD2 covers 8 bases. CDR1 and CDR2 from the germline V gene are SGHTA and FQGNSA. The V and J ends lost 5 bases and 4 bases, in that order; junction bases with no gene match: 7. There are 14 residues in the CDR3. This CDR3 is CASSPSGGAYEQYF. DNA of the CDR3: TGTGCCAGCAGCCCAAGCGGGGGAGCTTACGAGCAGTACTTC.

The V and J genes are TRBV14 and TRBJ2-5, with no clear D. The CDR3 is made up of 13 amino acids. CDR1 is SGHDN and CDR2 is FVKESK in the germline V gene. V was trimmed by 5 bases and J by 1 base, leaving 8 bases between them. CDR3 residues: CASSRHLQETQYF. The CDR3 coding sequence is TGTGCCAGCAGCAGACACCTCCAAGAGACCCAGTACTTC.

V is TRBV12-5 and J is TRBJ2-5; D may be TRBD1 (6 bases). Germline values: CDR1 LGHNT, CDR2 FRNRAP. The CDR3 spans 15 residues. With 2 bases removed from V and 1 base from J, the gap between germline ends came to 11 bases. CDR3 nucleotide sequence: TGTGCTAGTGGTTTGCCTACGACAGGCCAAGAGACCCAGTACTTC. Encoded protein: CASGLPTTGQETQYF.

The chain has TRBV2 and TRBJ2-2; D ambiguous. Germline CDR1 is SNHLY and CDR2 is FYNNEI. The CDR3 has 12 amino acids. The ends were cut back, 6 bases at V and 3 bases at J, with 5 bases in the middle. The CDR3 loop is CASRLYTGELFF. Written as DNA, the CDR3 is TGTGCCAGCAGACTTTACACCGGGGAGCTGTTTTTT.

CDR3 sequence (DNA): TGTGCCAGCAGCTCCCGGACAGGGGGAGGTCTCTACGAGCAGTACTTC. Protein sequence: CASSSRTGGGLYEQYF. The genes are TRBV7-2 and TRBJ2-7; 10 positions match TRBD1. The CDR3 sequence is 16 residues long. CDR1 is SGHTA and CDR2 is FQGNSA in the germline V gene. Losses at the gene ends were 4 bases for V and 3 bases for J; bases not matched to a gene: 9.

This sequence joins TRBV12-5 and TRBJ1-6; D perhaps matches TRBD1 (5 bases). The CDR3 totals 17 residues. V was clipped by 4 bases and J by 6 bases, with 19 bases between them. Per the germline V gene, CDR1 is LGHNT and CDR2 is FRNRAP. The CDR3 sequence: CASGSVGWGGVNSPLHF. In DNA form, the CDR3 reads TGTGCTAGTGGTTCGGTGGGTTGGGGAGGGGTTAATTCACCCCTCCACTTT.

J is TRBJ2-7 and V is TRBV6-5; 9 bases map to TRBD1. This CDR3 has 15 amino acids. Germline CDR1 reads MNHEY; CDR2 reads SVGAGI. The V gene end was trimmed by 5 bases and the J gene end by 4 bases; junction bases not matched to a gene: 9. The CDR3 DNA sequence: TGTGCCAGCAGTCCCCCGACAGGGGGTAGGTACGAGCAGTACTTC. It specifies CASSPPTGGRYEQYF.

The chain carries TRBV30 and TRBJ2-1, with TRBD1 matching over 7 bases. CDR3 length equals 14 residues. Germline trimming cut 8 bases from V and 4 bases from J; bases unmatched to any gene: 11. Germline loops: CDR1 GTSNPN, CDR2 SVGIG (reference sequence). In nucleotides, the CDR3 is TGTGCCGGAAACAGGGGTCCCCAATACAATGAGCAGTTCTTC. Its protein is CAGNRGPQYNEQFF.

The chain's CDR3 is CASSEVETSGYEQYF. The DNA of the CDR3 is TGTGCCAGCAGTGAAGTGGAGACTAGCGGGTACGAGCAGTACTTC. This sequence joins TRBV6-1 and TRBJ2-7; 10 bases fit TRBD2. After removal of 1 base from V and 4 bases from J, the junction contained 4 bases not matched to a gene. The germline gives CDR1 MNHNS, CDR2 SASEGT. The CDR3 runs 15 residues.

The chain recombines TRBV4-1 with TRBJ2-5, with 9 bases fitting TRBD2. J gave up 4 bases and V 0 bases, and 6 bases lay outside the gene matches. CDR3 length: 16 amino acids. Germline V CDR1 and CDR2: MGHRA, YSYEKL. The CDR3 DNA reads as TGCGCCAGCAGCCAAGATCCGCGGGGGGGCCGAGAGACCCAGTACTTC. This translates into CASSQDPRGGRETQYF.

In nucleotides, the CDR3 is TGTGCCAGCAGCTTAGAGACTCGGGAAGATACGCAGTATTTT. Residues: CASSLETREDTQYF. This chain links TRBV11-1 with TRBJ2-3; maybe TRBD2 (5 bases). Germline V gene lookup returns CDR1 SGHAT and CDR2 FQDESV (reference sequence). Trimming removed 1 base from V and 5 bases from J, with 10 bases in between. This CDR3 contains 14 residues.

The CDR3 sequence: CASNRGFFYNEQFF. As DNA, the CDR3 is TGTGCCAGCAACCGAGGCTTCTTCTACAATGAGCAGTTCTTC. The genes are TRBV14 and TRBJ2-1, with D hard to call. The CDR3 length is 14 residues. Germline loops: CDR1 SGHDN, CDR2 FVKESK. Trimming stripped 7 bases from V and 3 bases from J, with 13 bases between.

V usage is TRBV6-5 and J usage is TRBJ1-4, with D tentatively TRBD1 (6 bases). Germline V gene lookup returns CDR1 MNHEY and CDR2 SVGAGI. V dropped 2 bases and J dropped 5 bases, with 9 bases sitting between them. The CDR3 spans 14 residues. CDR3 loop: CASSYRGANEKLFF. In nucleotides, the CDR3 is TGTGCCAGCAGTTACCGGGGGGCAAATGAAAAACTGTTTTTT.

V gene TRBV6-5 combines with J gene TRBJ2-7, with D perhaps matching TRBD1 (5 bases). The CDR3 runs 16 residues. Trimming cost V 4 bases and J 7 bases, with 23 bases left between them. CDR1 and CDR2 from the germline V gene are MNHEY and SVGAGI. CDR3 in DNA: TGTGCCAGCAGTTCAATACCGCCTGGCAGGGTGGGGGAGCAGTACTTC. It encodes CASSSIPPGRVGEQYF.

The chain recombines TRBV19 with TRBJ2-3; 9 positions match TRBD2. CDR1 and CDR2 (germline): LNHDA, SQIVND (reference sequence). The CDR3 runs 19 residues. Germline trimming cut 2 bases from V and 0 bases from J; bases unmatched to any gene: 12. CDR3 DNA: TGTGCCAGTAGTATACCCCCTTCGCGGGGGGGCTCTAGCACAGATACGCAGTATTTT. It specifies CASSIPPSRGGSSTDTQYF. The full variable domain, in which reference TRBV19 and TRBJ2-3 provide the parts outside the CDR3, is DGGITQSPKYLFRKEGQNVTLSCEQNLNHDAMYWYRQDPGQGLRLIYYSQIVNDFQKGDIAEGYSVSREKKESFPLTVTSAQKNPTAFYLCASSIPPSRGGSSTDTQYFGPGTRLTVL.